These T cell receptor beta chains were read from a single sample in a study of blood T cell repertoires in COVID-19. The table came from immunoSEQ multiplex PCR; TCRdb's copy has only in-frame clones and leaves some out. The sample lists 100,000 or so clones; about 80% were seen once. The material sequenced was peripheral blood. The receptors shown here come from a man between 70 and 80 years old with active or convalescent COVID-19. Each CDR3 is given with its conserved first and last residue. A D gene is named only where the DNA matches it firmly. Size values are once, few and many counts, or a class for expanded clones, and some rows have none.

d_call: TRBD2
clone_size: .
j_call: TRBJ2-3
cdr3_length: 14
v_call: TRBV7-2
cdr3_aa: CASSPGGLTDTQYF
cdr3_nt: TGTGCCAGCAGCCCGGGAGGGTTGACAGATACGCAGTATTTT

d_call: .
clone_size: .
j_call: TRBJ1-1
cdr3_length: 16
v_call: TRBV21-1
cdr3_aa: CASSKNEDRGNTEAFF
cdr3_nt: TGTGCCAGCAGCAAAAACGAGGACAGGGGGAACACTGAAGCTTTCTTT

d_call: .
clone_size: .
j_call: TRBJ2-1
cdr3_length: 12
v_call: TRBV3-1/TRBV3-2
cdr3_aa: CASSPGLDEQFF
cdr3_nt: TGTGCCAGCAGCCCGGGACTTGATGAGCAGTTCTTC

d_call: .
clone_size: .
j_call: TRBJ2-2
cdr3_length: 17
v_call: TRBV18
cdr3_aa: CASSPRRGGPNTGELFF
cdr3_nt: TGTGCCAGCTCACCCCGTCGAGGAGGCCCGAACACCGGGGAGCTGTTTTTT

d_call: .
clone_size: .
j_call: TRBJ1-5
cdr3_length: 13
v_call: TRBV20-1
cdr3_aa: CSASRRGGEPQHF
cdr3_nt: TGCAGTGCTAGTCGTAGAGGTGGTGAGCCCCAGCATTTT

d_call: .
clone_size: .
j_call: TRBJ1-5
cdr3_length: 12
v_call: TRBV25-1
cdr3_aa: CASSDRGQPQHF
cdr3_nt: TGTGCCAGCAGTGACAGGGGCCAGCCCCAGCATTTT

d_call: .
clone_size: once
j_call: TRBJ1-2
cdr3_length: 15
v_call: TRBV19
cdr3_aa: CASSIGPAVNYGYTF
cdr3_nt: TGTGCCAGTAGTATAGGCCCCGCAGTTAACTATGGCTACACCTTC

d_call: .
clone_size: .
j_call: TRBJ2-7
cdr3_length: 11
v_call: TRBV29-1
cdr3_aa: CSVGDFYEQYF
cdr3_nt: TGCAGCGTTGGGGACTTCTACGAGCAGTACTTC

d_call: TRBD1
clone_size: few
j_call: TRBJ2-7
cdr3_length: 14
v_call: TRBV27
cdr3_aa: CASSLRTGVREQYF
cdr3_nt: TGTGCCAGCAGTTTGAGGACAGGGGTTCGGGAGCAGTACTTC

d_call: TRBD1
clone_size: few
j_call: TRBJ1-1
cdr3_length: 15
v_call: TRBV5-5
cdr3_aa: CASSFETGGWAEAFF
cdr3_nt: TGTGCCAGCAGCTTCGAAACAGGGGGATGGGCTGAAGCTTTCTTT

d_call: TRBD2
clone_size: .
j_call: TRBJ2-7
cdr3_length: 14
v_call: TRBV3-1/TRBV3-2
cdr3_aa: CASSPGTSGYEQYF
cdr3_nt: TGTGCCAGCAGCCCCGGGACTAGCGGCTACGAGCAGTACTTC

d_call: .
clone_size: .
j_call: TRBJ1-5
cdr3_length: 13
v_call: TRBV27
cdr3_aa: CASSSQFHQPQHF
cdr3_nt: TGTGCCAGCAGTTCGCAGTTTCATCAGCCCCAGCATTTT

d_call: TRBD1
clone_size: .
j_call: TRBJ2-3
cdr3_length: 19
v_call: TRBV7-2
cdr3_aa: CASSLVVFGTGVNRDTQYF
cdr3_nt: TGTGCCAGCAGCTTAGTGGTCTTCGGGACAGGAGTGAATAGGGATACGCAGTATTTT

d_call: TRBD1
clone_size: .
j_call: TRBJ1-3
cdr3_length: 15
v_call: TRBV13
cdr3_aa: CASSPVQGAGNTIYF
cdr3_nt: TGTGCCAGCAGCCCGGTACAGGGGGCTGGAAACACCATATATTTT

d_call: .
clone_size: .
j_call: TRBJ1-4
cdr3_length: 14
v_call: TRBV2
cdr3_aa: CASSSGRTNEKLFF
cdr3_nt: TGTGCCAGCAGTTCAGGGAGGACGAATGAAAAACTGTTTTTT

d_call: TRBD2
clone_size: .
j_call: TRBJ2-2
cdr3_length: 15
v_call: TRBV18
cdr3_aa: CASSPSGTDTGELFF
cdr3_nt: TGTGCCAGCTCACCTAGCGGGACGGACACCGGGGAGCTGTTTTTT

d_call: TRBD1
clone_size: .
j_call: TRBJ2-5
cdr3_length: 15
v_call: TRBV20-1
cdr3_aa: CSASSSGQGVETQYF
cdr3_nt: TGCAGTGCCAGTAGTTCCGGACAGGGTGTAGAGACCCAGTACTTC

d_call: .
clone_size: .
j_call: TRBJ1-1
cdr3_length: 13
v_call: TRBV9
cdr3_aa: CASSRQGRTEAFF
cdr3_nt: TGTGCCAGCAGCCGTCAGGGCCGCACTGAAGCTTTCTTT

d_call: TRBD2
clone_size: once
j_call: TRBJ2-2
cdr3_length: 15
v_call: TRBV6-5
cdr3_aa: CASSRLAGATGELFF
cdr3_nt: TGTGCCAGCAGTAGGCTAGCGGGAGCCACCGGGGAGCTGTTTTTT

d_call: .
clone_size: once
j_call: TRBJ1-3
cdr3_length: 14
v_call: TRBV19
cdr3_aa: CASSMSTAGNTIYF
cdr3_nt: TGTGCCAGTAGTATGAGTACGGCTGGAAACACCATATATTTT

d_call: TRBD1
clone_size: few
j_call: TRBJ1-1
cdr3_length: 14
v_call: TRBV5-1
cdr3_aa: CASSIDRVDTEAFF
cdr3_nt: TGCGCCAGCAGCATCGACAGGGTCGACACTGAAGCTTTCTTT

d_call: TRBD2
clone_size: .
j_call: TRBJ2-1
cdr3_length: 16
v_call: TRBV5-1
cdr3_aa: CASSLGSTSGTDEQFF
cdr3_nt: TGCGCCAGCAGCTTGGGTTCGACTAGCGGGACTGATGAGCAGTTCTTC

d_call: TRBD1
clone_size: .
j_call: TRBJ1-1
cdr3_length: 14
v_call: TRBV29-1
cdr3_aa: CSAGTGGFGTEAFF
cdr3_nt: TGCAGCGCCGGGACAGGGGGATTTGGCACTGAAGCTTTCTTT

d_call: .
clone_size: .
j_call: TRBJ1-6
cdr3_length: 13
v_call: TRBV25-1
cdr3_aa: CASRTAYNSPLHF
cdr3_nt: TGTGCCAGCAGGACAGCCTATAATTCACCCCTCCACTTT

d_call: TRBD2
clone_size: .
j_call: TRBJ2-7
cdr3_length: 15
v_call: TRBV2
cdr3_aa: CASSREASGTYEQYF
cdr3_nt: TGTGCCAGCAGTCGGGAGGCTAGCGGGACCTACGAGCAGTACTTC

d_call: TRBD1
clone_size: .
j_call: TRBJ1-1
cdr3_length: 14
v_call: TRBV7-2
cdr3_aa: CASSPGTAYTEAFF
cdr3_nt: TGTGCCAGCAGCCCCGGGACAGCCTACACTGAAGCTTTCTTT

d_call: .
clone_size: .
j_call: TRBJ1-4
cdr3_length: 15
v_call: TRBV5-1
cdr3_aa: CASSLDRQYNEKLFF
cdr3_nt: TGCGCCAGCAGCTTGGATCGACAGTATAATGAAAAACTGTTTTTT

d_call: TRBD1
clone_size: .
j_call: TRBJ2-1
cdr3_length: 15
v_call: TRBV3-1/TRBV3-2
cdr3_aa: CASSYRGTPKNEQFF
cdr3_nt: TGTGCCAGCAGCTACAGGGGTACTCCTAAAAATGAGCAGTTCTTC

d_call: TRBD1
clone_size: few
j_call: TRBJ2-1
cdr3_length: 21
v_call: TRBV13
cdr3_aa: CASSWGKGQGLSDHSYNEQFF
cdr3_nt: TGTGCCAGCAGCTGGGGGAAAGGACAGGGGCTTAGCGACCACTCCTACAATGAGCAGTTCTTC

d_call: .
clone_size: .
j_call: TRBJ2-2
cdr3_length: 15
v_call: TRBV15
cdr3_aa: CATSRVRANTGELFF
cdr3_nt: TGTGCCACCAGCAGAGTCAGGGCGAACACCGGGGAGCTGTTTTTT

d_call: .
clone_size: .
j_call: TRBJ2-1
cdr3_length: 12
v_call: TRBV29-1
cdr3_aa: CSVRGGGNEQFF
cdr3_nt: TGCAGCGTTAGAGGGGGGGGGAATGAGCAGTTCTTC

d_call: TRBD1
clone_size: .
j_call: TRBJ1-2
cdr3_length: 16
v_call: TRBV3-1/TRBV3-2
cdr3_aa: CASSQGARTGNYGYTF
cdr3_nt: TGTGCCAGCAGCCAAGGCGCCCGGACAGGCAACTATGGCTACACCTTC

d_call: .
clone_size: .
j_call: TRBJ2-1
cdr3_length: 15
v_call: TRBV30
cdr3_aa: CAWSREIRLDNEQFF
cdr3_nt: TGTGCCTGGAGTCGGGAAATCCGACTTGACAATGAGCAGTTCTTC

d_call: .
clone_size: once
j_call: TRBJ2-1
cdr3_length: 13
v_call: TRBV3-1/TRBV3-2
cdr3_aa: CASSQSEPNEQFF
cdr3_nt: TGTGCCAGCAGCCAGTCGGAGCCGAATGAGCAGTTCTTC

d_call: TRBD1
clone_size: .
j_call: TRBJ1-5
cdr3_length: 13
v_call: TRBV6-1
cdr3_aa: CAITQGAAQPQHF
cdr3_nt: TGTGCCATTACACAGGGGGCGGCTCAGCCCCAGCATTTT

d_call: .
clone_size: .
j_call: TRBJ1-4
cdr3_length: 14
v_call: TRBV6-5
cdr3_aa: CASGGLGANEKLFF
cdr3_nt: TGTGCCAGCGGGGGGTTAGGAGCTAATGAAAAACTGTTTTTT

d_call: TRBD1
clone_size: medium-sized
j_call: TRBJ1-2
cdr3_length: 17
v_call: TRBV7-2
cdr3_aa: CASSFRPGQGAGYGYTF
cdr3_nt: TGTGCCAGCAGCTTCAGACCGGGACAGGGGGCTGGCTATGGCTACACCTTC

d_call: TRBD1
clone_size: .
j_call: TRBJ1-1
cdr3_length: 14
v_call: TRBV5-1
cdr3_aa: CASSGQGLHTEAFF
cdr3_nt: TGCGCCAGCAGCGGACAGGGACTTCACACTGAAGCTTTCTTT

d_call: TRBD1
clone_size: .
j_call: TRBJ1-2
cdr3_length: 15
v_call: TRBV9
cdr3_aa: CASSVSGQGNYGYTF
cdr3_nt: TGTGCCAGCAGCGTCTCGGGACAGGGTAACTATGGCTACACCTTC

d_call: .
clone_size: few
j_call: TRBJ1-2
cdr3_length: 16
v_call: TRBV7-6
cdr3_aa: CASSLGTRRANYGYTF
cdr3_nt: TGTGCCAGCAGCTTAGGTACGCGGCGAGCTAACTATGGCTACACCTTC

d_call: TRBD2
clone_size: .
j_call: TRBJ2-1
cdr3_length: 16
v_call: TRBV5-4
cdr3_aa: CASSSAGLANYNEQFF
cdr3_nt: TGTGCCAGCAGCTCCGCGGGACTAGCAAACTACAATGAGCAGTTCTTC

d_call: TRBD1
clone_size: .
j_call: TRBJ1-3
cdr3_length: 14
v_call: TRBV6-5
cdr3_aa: CASAGTGRGNTIYF
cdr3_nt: TGTGCCAGCGCCGGGACAGGGAGAGGAAACACCATATATTTT

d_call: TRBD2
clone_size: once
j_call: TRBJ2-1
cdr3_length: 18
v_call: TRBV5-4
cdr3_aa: CASSRTSGGRSSYNEQFF
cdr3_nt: TGTGCCAGCAGCCGGACTAGCGGGGGCCGTTCCTCCTACAATGAGCAGTTCTTC

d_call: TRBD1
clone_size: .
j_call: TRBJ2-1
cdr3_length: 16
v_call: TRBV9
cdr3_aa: CASSAEGQGAYNEQFF
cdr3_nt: TGTGCCAGCAGCGCCGAGGGACAGGGGGCGTACAATGAGCAGTTCTTC

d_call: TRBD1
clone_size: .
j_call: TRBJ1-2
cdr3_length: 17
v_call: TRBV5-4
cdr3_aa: CASGATGGVYERDGYTF
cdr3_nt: TGTGCCAGCGGCGCGACAGGGGGCGTTTATGAGAGGGATGGCTACACCTTC

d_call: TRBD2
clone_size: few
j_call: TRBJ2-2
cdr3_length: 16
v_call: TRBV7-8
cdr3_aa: CASSPTSVGVAGELFF
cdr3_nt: TGTGCCAGCAGCCCCACTAGCGTCGGGGTCGCCGGGGAGCTGTTTTTT

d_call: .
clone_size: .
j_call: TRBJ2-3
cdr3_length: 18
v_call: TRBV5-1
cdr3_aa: CASSLALGRRGRGDTQYF
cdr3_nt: TGCGCCAGCAGCTTGGCTCTGGGACGCCGAGGCCGGGGGGATACGCAGTATTTT

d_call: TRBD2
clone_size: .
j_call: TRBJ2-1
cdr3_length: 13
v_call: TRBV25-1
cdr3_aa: CASRLAGYNEQFF
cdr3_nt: TGTGCCAGCCGACTAGCGGGATACAATGAGCAGTTCTTC

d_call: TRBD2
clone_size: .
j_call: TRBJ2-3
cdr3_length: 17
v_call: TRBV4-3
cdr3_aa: CASSQGVLAGITDTQYF
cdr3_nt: TGCGCCAGCAGCCAAGGGGTCCTAGCGGGGATCACAGATACGCAGTATTTT

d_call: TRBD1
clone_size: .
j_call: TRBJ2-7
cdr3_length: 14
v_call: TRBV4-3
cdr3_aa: CASSQRTGLGEQYF
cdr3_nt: TGCGCCAGCAGCCAGCGGACAGGGTTGGGCGAGCAGTACTTC

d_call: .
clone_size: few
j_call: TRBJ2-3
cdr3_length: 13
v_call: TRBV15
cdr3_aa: CATSRDRRHTQYF
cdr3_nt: TGTGCCACCAGCAGAGATAGGAGGCATACGCAGTATTTT